The source of this T cell receptor (beta chain) is a study of chemoradiotherapy in HPV16-positive cancers. Whole-study context: Functional T-cell assays on a couple of HPV16-positive patients' cells defined candidate HPV-specific clones and common TCR motifs. Whole-study results and caveats: HPV-specific T cells were functionally defined from only two HPV16-positive patients. In HPV16-positive patients, HPV-responsive T-cell expansion tracked better recurrence-free survival.

The CDR3 spans 15 residues. Trimming pared 1 base from V and 0 bases from J, leaving 7 bases between. Germline V gives CDR1 MNHNS, CDR2 SASEGT. About this clone: Its antigen is unknown.

Repertoires were sampled repeatedly during chemoradiotherapy. This table comes from immunoSEQ multiplex PCR, and its TCRdb copy is limited to in-frame clones, with some not included. The sample shows over 800 clones, more than 85% of them seen only once. The chain is built from TRBV6-1 and TRBJ2-1; a possible D gene is TRBD1 (5 bases). The input for sequencing was tumor tissue, taken from a patient who underwent chemoradiotherapy. The sequence came from a human donor with HPV-associated anogenital cancer. The CDR3 here is CASSEDRTSYNEQFF. In nucleotides, the CDR3 is TGTGCCAGCAGTGAAGACAGGACCTCCTACAATGAGCAGTTCTTC.